This T cell receptor beta chain originates from a study of blood T cell repertoires in COVID-19. Background on the study: The origin of the acute and convalescent COVID-19 samples was the United States, Italy and Spain. T cells, B-cell-depleted T cells, or PBMCs supplied cDNA or gDNA.

Original handling: Reference gene primer amplification gave nucleated cell count estimates. The protocol was immunoSEQ multiplex PCR, while the TCRdb copy is restricted to in-frame clones and leaves out a portion. V, J and clone size reflect that table, while D and trimming were determined from the DNA. In the table there are 130,000 or so clones, roughly 90% of which are singletons. The receptor was derived from a man in his forties with acute or convalescent COVID-19. Sequenced sample: peripheral blood.

CDR3 loop: CASSILGQGMFGYTF. CDR3 nucleotides: TGTGCCAGTAGTATTTTGGGACAGGGTATGTTCGGCTACACCTTC. The chain couples TRBV19 to TRBJ1-2, with 9 bases identical to TRBD1. V was pared by 3 bases and J by 8 bases, with 10 bases of the junction left unmatched. The CDR3 runs 15 residues. CDR1 is LNHDA, CDR2 SQIVND, per germline (reference sequence).